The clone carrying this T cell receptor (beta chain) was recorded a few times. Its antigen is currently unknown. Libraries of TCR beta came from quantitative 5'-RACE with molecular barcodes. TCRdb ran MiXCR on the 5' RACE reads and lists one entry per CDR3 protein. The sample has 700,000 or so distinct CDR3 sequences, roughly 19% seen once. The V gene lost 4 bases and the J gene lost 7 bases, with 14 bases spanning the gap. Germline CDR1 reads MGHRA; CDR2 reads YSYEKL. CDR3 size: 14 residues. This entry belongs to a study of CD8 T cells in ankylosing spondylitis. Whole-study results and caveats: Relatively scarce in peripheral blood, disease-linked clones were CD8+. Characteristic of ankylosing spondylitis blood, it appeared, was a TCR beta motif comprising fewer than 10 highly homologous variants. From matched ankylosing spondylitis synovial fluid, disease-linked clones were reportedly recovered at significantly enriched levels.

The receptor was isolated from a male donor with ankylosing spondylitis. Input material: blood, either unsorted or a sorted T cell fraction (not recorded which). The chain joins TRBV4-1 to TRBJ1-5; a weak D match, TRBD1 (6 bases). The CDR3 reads CASSPGAAQQPQHF. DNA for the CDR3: TGCGCCAGCAGCCCGGGGGCAGCGCAGCAGCCCCAGCATTTT.